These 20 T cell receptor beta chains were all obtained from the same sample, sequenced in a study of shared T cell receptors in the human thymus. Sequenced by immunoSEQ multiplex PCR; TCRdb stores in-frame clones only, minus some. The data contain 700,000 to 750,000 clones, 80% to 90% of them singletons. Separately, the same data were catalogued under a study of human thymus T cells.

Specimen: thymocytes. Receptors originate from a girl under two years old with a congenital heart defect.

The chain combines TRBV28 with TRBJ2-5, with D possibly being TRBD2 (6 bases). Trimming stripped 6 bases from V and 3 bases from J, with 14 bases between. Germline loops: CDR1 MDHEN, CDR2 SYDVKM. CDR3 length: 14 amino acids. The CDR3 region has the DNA TGTGCCAGCAGCTCCGCTAGCGAGAAAGAGACCCAGTACTTC. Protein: CASSSASEKETQYF.

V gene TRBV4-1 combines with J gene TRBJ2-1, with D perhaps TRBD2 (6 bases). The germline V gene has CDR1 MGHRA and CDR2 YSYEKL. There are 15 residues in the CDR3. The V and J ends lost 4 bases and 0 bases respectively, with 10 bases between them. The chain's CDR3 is CASSRVGGSYNEQFF. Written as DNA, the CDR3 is TGCGCCAGCAGCCGAGTGGGGGGCTCCTACAATGAGCAGTTCTTC.

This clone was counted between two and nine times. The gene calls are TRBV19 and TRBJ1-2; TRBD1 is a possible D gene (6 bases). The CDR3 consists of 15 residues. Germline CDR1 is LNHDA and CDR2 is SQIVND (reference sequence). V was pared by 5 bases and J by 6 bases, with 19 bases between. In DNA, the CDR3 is TGTGCCAGTAGTTCCTCCTGGGACACCCAACATGGCTACACCTTC. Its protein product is CASSSSWDTQHGYTF.

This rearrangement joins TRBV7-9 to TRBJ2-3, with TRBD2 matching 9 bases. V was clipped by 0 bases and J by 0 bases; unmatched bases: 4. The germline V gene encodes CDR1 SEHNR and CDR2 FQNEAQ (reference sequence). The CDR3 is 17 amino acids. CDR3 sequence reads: CASSLAAGGTSTDTQYF. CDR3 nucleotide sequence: TGTGCCAGCAGCTTAGCGGCGGGGGGGACTAGCACAGATACGCAGTATTTT.

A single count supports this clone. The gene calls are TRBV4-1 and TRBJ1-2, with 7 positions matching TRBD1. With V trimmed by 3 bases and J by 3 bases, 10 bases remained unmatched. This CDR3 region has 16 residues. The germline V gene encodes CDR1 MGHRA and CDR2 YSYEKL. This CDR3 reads CASSHSYRGRDYGYTF. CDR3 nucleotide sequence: TGCGCCAGCAGCCATTCATACAGGGGACGTGACTATGGCTACACCTTC.

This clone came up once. CDR3 region: CASSLDLVGGGKYEQYF. The CDR3 nucleotides read TGTGCCAGCAGCTTGGATCTTGTAGGGGGCGGAAAATACGAGCAGTACTTC. The rearrangement uses TRBV5-6 and TRBJ2-7, with TRBD1 identical over 7 bases. Per germline, CDR1 SGHDT and CDR2 YYEEEE. V shed 0 bases, J shed 4 bases, and the junction held 13 bases outside the gene matches. The CDR3 covers 17 residues. Complete variable domain (other parts from reference TRBV5-6 and TRBJ2-7): DAGVTQSPTHLIKTRGQQVTLRCSPKSGHDTVSWYQQALGQGPQFIFQYYEEEERQRGNFPDRFSGHQFPNYSSELNVNALLLGDSALYLCASSLDLVGGGKYEQYFGPGTRLTVT.

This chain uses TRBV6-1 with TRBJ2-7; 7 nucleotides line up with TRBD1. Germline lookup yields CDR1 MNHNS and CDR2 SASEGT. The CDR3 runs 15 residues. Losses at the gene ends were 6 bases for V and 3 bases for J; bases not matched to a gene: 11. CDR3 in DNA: TGTGCCAGCAGCCCTGCCGGGACAGCTTACTACGAGCAGTACTTC. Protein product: CASSPAGTAYYEQYF.

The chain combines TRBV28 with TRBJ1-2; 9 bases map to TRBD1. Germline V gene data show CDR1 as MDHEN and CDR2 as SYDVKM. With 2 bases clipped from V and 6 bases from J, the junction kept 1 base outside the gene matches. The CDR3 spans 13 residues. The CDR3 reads CASSLRQGDGYTF. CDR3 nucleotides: TGTGCCAGCAGTTTAAGACAGGGGGATGGCTACACCTTC.

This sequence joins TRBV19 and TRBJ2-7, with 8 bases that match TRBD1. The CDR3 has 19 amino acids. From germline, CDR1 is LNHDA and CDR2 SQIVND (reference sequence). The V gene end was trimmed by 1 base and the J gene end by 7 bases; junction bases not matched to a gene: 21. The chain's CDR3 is CASSIGDRLQSQPTKEQYF. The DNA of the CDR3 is TGTGCCAGTAGTATAGGGGACAGGCTTCAGTCCCAACCGACCAAAGAGCAGTACTTC. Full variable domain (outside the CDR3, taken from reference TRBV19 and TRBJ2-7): DGGITQSPKYLFRKEGQNVTLSCEQNLNHDAMYWYRQDPGQGLRLIYYSQIVNDFQKGDIAEGYSVSREKKESFPLTVTSAQKNPTAFYLCASSIGDRLQSQPTKEQYFGPGTRLTVT.

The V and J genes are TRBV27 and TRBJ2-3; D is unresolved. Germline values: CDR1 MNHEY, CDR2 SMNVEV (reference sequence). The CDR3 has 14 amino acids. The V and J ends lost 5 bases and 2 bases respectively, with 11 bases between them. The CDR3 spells CASSGPSATDTQYF. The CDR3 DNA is TGTGCCAGCAGTGGGCCGAGTGCCACAGATACGCAGTATTTT.

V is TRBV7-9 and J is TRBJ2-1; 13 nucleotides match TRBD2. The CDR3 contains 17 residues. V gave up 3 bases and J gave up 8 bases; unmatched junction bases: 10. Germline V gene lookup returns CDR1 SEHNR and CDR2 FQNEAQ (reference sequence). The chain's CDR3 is CASSFSRGTSGDDEQFF. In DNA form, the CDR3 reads TGTGCCAGCAGCTTTTCGCGCGGGACTAGCGGGGACGATGAGCAGTTCTTC.

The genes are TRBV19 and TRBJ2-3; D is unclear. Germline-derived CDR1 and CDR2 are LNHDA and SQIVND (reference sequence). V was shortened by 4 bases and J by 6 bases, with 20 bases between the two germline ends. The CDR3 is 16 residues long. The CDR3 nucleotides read TGTGCCAGTAGTACTCGCCCGACTTGTCATTCTGATACGCAGTATTTT. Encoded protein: CASSTRPTCHSDTQYF. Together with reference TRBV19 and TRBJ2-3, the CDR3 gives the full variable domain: DGGITQSPKYLFRKEGQNVTLSCEQNLNHDAMYWYRQDPGQGLRLIYYSQIVNDFQKGDIAEGYSVSREKKESFPLTVTSAQKNPTAFYLCASSTRPTCHSDTQYFGPGTRLTVL.

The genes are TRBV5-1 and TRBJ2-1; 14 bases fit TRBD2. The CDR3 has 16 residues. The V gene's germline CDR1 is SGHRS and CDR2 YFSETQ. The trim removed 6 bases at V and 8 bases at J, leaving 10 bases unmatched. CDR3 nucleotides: TGCGCCAGCACTCCTCAGAGGGGACTAGCGGGGGATGAGCAGTTCTTC. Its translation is CASTPQRGLAGDEQFF.

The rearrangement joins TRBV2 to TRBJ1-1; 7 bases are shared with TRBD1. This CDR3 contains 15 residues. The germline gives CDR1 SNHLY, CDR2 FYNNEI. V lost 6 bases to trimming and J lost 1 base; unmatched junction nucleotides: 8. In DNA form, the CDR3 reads TGTGCCAGCAGCCTCGACAGGGTAAAGAACACTGAAGCTTTCTTT. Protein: CASSLDRVKNTEAFF. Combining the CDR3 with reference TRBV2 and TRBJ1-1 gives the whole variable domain EPEVTQTPSHQVTQMGQEVILRCVPISNHLYFYWYRQILGQKVEFLVSFYNNEISEKSEIFDDQFSVERPDGSNFTLKIRSTKLEDSAMYFCASSLDRVKNTEAFFGQGTRLTVV.

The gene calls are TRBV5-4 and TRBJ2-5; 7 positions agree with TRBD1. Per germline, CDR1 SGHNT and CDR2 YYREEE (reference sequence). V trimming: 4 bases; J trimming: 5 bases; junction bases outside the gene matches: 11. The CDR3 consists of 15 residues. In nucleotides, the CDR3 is TGTGCCAGCAGCATATGCACAGGGGTGCAGGAGACCCAGTACTTC. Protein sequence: CASSICTGVQETQYF.

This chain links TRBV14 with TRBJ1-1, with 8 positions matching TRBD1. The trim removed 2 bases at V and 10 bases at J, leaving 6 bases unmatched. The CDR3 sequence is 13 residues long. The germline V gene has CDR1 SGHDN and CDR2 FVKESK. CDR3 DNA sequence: TGTGCCAGCAGCCAAACCGACAGGGGTGTAGCTTTCTTT. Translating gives CASSQTDRGVAFF.

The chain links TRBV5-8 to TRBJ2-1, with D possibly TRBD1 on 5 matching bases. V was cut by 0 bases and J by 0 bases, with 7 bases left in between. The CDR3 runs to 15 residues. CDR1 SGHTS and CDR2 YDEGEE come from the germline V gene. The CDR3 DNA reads TGTGCCAGCAGCTTGGGGGGCCCCTCCTACAATGAGCAGTTCTTC. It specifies CASSLGGPSYNEQFF.

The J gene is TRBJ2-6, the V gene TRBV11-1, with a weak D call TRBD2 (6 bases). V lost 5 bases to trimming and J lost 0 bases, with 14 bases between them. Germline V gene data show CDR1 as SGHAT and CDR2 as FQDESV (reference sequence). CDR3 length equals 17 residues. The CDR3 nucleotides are TGTGCCAGCAGCCCCGAGCGGGCTTTCTCTGGGGCCAACGTCCTGACTTTC. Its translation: CASSPERAFSGANVLTF. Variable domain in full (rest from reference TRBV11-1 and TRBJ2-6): EAEVAQSPRYKITEKSQAVAFWCDPISGHATLYWYRQILGQGPELLVQFQDESVVDDSQLPKDRFSAERLKGVDSTLKIQPAELGDSAMYLCASSPERAFSGANVLTFGAGSRLTVL.

CDR3 bases: TGTGCCAGTACCTATGCGTGGGGGCAGGGGACCGGGGAGCTGTTTTTT. It is translated as CASTYAWGQGTGELFF. The chain employs TRBV19 and TRBJ2-2, with TRBD1 as a possible D gene (6 bases). The CDR3 is 16 residues long. The ends were cut back, 7 bases at V and 5 bases at J, with 20 bases in the middle. Germline V lookup: CDR1 LNHDA, CDR2 SQIVND (reference sequence). Full variable domain (rest looked up from reference TRBV19 and TRBJ2-2): DGGITQSPKYLFRKEGQNVTLSCEQNLNHDAMYWYRQDPGQGLRLIYYSQIVNDFQKGDIAEGYSVSREKKESFPLTVTSAQKNPTAFYLCASTYAWGQGTGELFFGEGSRLTVL.

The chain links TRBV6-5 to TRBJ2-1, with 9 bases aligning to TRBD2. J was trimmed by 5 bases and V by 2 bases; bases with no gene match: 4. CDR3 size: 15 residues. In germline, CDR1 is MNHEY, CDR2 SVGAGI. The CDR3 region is CASSYRASGDNEQFF. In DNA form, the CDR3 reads TGTGCCAGCAGTTACAGGGCTAGCGGGGACAATGAGCAGTTCTTC.